Below, 18 T cell receptor beta chains from the same sample are listed, as sequenced in a study of cytomegalovirus exposure and HLA in healthy donors (dated by TCRdb to 2016 to 2017). Library method: the immunoSEQ multiplex PCR assay. A mixture of 60 forward primers for TCR Vbeta segments and 13 reverse primers for TCR Jbeta segments was used in the multiplex PCR. This immuneACCESS table, as held by TCRdb, lists in-frame sequences with V and J called but not all clones. Of the missing ones, under half trace to an unresolved V gene in checked studies; the others have no known cause. Across this sample there are under 250,000 clones, with 70% to 80% seen only once. In total, the top ten clones hold around 4.3% of the sample. Sequencing input: PBMCs. These receptors all stem from a woman aged 30 to 39 in good health and CMV-seropositive.

The chain uses TRBV9 and TRBJ2-2; 9 nucleotides match TRBD1. J lost 5 bases, V lost 6 bases, and 8 bases had no gene match. The V gene's germline CDR1 is SGDLS and CDR2 YYNGEE. The CDR3 sequence is 15 residues long. DNA of the CDR3: TGTGCCAGCAAAGGCTCGGACAGGGGTACCGGGGAGCTGTTTTTT. As protein: CASKGSDRGTGELFF.

This chain uses TRBV7-8 with TRBJ2-1, with a possible D match to TRBD2 (6 bases). The CDR3 spans 17 residues. The V gene lost 8 bases and the J gene lost 0 bases, with 20 bases spanning the gap. The germline V gene encodes CDR1 SGHVS and CDR2 FQNEAQ. CDR3 in DNA: TGTGCCAGCCACCGCTCACTAGTGGGAGGCTCCTACAATGAGCAGTTCTTC. Protein product: CASHRSLVGGSYNEQFF.

This chain uses TRBV6-5 with TRBJ1-3; D call uncertain. The germline CDR1 and CDR2 sequences are MNHEY and SVGAGI. The CDR3 consists of 15 residues. The germline V and J ends were trimmed by 6 bases and 0 bases, with 12 bases remaining between them. The CDR3 bases are TGTGCCAGCAGCCGCAACAGTTTCTCTGGAAACACCATATATTTT. The encoded protein is CASSRNSFSGNTIYF.

The gene calls are TRBV5-1 and TRBJ2-7; possibly TRBD2 for D (5 bases). The V gene lost 4 bases and the J gene lost 7 bases, with 15 bases spanning the gap. The CDR3 is made up of 13 amino acids. Germline V gene sequence: CDR1 SGHRS, CDR2 YFSETQ. In nucleotides, the CDR3 is TGCGCCAGCAGCGGAAGCGAGTCGGGGGAGCAGTACTTC. Encoded protein: CASSGSESGEQYF.

The rearrangement uses TRBV9 and TRBJ2-5; D is possibly TRBD2 (6 bases). Germline V CDR1 and CDR2: SGDLS, YYNGEE. This CDR3 is 16 amino acids long. V was pared by 4 bases and J by 2 bases, with 18 bases between. DNA of the CDR3: TGTGCCAGCAGCCCGACGGGGGACCGGGGTCAAGAGACCCAGTACTTC. As protein: CASSPTGDRGQETQYF.

J is TRBJ2-7 and V is TRBV30, with TRBD2 matching 8 bases. Germline V CDR1 and CDR2: GTSNPN, SVGIG (reference sequence). The V and J ends lost 7 bases and 6 bases, in that order; junction bases with no gene match: 11. The CDR3 sequence is 13 residues long. The CDR3 DNA sequence: TGTGCCTCCAAGCGATTAGCGGGGACCGAGCAGTACTTC. This sequence encodes CASKRLAGTEQYF.

The V gene is TRBV15, the J gene TRBJ1-2; D possibly corresponds to TRBD1 (6 bases). The CDR3 is made up of 14 amino acids. Germline loops: CDR1 LNHNV, CDR2 YYDKDF (reference sequence). The V gene lost 4 bases and the J gene lost 4 bases, with 13 bases spanning the gap. CDR3 protein: CATSKLRGGYGYTF. In DNA form, the CDR3 reads TGTGCCACCAGCAAACTCCGAGGGGGCTATGGCTACACCTTC. Combining the CDR3 with reference TRBV15 and TRBJ1-2 gives the whole variable domain DAMVIQNPRYQVTQFGKPVTLSCSQTLNHNVMYWYQQKSSQAPKLLFHYYDKDFNNEADTPDNFQSRRPNTSFCFLDIRSPGLGDTAMYLCATSKLRGGYGYTFGSGTRLTVV.

V is TRBV4-1 and J is TRBJ2-5; TRBD2 agrees at 15 bases. Germline loops: CDR1 MGHRA, CDR2 YSYEKL. This CDR3 has 15 amino acids. V dropped 4 bases and J dropped 5; count of bases not matched to a gene: 2. This chain's CDR3 is CASSLGLAGGETQYF. The CDR3 DNA reads as TGCGCCAGCAGCCTCGGACTAGCGGGGGGGGAGACCCAGTACTTC.

The chain employs TRBV29-1 and TRBJ1-1; 9 nucleotides agree with TRBD1. The J segment lost 5 bases and the V segment lost 6 bases, leaving 7 bases of the junction unmatched. CDR3 size: 13 residues. The germline V gene has CDR1 SQVTM and CDR2 ANQGSEA. The CDR3 region is CSVQGQGGTEAFF. Written as DNA, the CDR3 is TGCAGCGTCCAGGGACAGGGAGGAACTGAAGCTTTCTTT.

The gene calls are TRBV7-9 and TRBJ2-5; no reliable D call. The CDR3 totals 13 residues. Looked up from germline, CDR1 is SEHNR and CDR2 is FQNEAQ (reference sequence). V was cut by 2 bases and J by 5 bases, with 9 bases left in between. The CDR3 here is CASSLRMEETQYF. CDR3 in DNA: TGTGCCAGCAGCTTACGCATGGAGGAGACCCAGTACTTC.

The chain has TRBV2 and TRBJ2-5; TRBD1 matches 8 bases. The end of the DNA aligns better with TRBJ2-7, so the J call may be wrong. The CDR3 is 14 residues long. Per the germline V gene, CDR1 is SNHLY and CDR2 is FYNNEI. The CDR3 nucleotides read TGTGCCAGCAATGGCGGCAGGGGGCAAGGCGAGCAGTACTTC. This translates into CASNGGRGQGEQYF.

This clone has only a few counts. V is TRBV4-3 and J is TRBJ1-1, with D possibly being TRBD1 (5 bases). V lost 0 bases and J 7 bases, leaving 9 bases between the germline ends. Germline V gene data show CDR1 as LGHNA and CDR2 as YSLEER. This CDR3 spans 13 amino acids. Here the CDR3 reads CASSQDQGGEAFF. The CDR3 DNA reads as TGCGCCAGCAGCCAAGATCAGGGAGGTGAAGCTTTCTTT.

This clone was seen more than once but under ten times. The rearrangement joins TRBV9 to TRBJ2-2; 8 bases map to TRBD2. The CDR3 totals 15 residues. Germline V gene data show CDR1 as SGDLS and CDR2 as YYNGEE. After removal of 4 bases from V and 3 bases from J, the junction contained 5 bases not matched to a gene. The CDR3 sequence is CASSSGGDDTGELFF. The CDR3 DNA reads TGTGCCAGCAGCTCCGGGGGGGACGACACCGGGGAGCTGTTTTTT.

This clone was seen a handful of times. The chain uses TRBV11-2 and TRBJ1-5; D is unresolved. The CDR3 has 15 residues. Germline CDR1 is SGHAT and CDR2 is FQNNGV. V lost 0 bases, J lost 7 bases, and 13 bases lay in between. The CDR3 coding sequence is TGTGCCAGCAGCTTAGATAGAGGATCCGGCCAGCCCCAGCATTTT. As protein: CASSLDRGSGQPQHF. The full variable domain, in which reference TRBV11-2 and TRBJ1-5 provide the parts outside the CDR3, is EAGVAQSPRYKIIEKRQSVAFWCNPISGHATLYWYQQILGQGPKLLIQFQNNGVVDDSQLPKDRFSAERLKGVDSTLKIQPAKLEDSAVYLCASSLDRGSGQPQHFGDGTRLSIL.

The V call is TRBV11-2, the J call TRBJ2-7, with 11 bases aligning to TRBD1. Germline V gene sequence: CDR1 SGHAT, CDR2 FQNNGV. The CDR3 sequence is 15 residues long. With V trimmed by 2 bases and J by 4 bases, 4 bases remained unmatched. The CDR3 bases are TGTGCCAGCAGCTTACTCGGGACAGGGGGTTACGAGCAGTACTTC. Translating gives CASSLLGTGGYEQYF.

The V and J genes are TRBV27 and TRBJ2-2; D is undetermined. Per the germline V gene, CDR1 is MNHEY and CDR2 is SMNVEV (reference sequence). Trimming stripped 5 bases from V and 3 bases from J, with 16 bases between. The CDR3 totals 16 residues. The DNA for the CDR3 is TGTGCCAGCAGTCCGCTAGTGGTTTTGGACACCGGGGAGCTGTTTTTT. This sequence encodes CASSPLVVLDTGELFF.

The chain links TRBV10-3 to TRBJ2-2, with D possibly TRBD2 on 6 matching bases. From germline, CDR1 is ENHRY and CDR2 SYGVKD. The CDR3 has 13 amino acids. With 7 bases removed from V and 6 bases from J, the gap between germline ends came to 12 bases. The CDR3 here is CAINPRGSGELFF. The CDR3 DNA sequence: TGTGCCATCAACCCTCGGGGGTCCGGGGAGCTGTTTTTT.

This sequence joins TRBV10-1 and TRBJ1-2; a possible D gene is TRBD1 (6 bases). The CDR3 loop spans 14 amino acids. Germline values: CDR1 WNHNN, CDR2 SYGVQD (reference sequence). The V gene lost 5 bases and the J gene lost 8 bases, with 18 bases spanning the gap. CDR3 coding DNA: TGCGCCAGCAGTAATGACAGGTGGTTACAGGGCTACACCTTC. This codes for CASSNDRWLQGYTF.